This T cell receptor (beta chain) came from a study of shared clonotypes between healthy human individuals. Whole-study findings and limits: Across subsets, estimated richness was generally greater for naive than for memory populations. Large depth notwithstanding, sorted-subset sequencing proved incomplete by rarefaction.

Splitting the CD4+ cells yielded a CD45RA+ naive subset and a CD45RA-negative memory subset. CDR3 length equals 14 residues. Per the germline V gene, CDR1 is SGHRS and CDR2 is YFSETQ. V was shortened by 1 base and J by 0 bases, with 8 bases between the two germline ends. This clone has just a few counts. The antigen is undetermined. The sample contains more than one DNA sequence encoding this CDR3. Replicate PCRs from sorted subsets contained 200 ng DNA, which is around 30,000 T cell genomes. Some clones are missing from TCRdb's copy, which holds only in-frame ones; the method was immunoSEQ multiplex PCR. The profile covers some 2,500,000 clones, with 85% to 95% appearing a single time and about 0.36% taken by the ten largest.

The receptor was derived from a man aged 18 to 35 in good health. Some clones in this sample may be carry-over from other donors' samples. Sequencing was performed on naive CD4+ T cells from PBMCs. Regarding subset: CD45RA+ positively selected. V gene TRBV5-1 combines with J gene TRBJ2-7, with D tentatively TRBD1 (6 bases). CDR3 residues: CASSLTGSSYEQYF. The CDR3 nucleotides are TGCGCCAGCAGCTTGACAGGGAGCTCCTACGAGCAGTACTTC. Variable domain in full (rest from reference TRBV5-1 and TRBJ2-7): KAGVTQTPRYLIKTRGQQVTLSCSPISGHRSVSWYQQTPGQGLQFLFEYFSETQRNKGNFPGRFSGRQFSNSRSEMNVSTLELGDSALYLCASSLTGSSYEQYFGPGTRLTVT.